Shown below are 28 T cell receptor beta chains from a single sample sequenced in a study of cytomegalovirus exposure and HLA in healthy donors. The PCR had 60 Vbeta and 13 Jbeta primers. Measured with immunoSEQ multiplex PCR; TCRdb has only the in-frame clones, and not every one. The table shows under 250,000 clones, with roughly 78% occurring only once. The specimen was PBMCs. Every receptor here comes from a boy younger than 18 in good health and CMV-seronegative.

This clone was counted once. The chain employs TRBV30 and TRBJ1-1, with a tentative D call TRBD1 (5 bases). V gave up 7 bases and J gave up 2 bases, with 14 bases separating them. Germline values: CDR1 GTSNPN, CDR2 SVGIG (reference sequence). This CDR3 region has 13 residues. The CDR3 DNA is TGTGCCTTAAACCGACAGAGAAACACTGAAGCTTTCTTT. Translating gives CALNRQRNTEAFF.

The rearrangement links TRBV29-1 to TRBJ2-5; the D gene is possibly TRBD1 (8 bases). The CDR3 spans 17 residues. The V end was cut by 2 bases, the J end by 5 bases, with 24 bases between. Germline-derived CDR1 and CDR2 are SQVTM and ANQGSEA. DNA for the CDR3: TGCAGCGTTGAAAGAACCTACCGAACAGGGGGGGAGGAGACCCAGTACTTC. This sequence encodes CSVERTYRTGGEETQYF.

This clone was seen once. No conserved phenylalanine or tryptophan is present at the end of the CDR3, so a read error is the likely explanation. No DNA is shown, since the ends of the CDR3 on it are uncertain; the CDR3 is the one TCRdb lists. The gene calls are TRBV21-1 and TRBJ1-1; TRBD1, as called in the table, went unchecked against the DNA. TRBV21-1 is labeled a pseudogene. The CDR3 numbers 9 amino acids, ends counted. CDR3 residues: CASSSRGPS.

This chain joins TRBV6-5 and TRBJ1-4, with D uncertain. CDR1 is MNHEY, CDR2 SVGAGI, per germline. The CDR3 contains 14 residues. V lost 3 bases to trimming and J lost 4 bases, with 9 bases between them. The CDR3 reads CASSYGRINEKLFF. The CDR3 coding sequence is TGTGCCAGCAGTTATGGCAGGATTAATGAAAAACTGTTTTTT.

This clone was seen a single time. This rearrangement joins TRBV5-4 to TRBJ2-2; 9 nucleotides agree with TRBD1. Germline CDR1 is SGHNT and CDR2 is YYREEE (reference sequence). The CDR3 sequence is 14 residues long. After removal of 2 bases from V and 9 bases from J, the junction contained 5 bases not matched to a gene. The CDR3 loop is CASSLPGQGRELFF. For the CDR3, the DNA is TGTGCCAGCAGCTTACCGGGACAGGGCCGGGAGCTGTTTTTT. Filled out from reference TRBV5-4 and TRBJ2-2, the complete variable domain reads ETGVTQSPTHLIKTRGQQVTLRCSSQSGHNTVSWYQQALGQGPQFIFQYYREEENGRGNFPPRFSGLQFPNYSSELNVNALELDDSALYLCASSLPGQGRELFFGEGSRLTVL.

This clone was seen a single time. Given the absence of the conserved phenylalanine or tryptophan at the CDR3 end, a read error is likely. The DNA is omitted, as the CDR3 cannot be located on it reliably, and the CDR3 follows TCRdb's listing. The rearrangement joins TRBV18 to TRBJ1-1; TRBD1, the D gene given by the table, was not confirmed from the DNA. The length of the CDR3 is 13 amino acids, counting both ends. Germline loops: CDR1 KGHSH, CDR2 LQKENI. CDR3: CASSPTGQGPQDV.

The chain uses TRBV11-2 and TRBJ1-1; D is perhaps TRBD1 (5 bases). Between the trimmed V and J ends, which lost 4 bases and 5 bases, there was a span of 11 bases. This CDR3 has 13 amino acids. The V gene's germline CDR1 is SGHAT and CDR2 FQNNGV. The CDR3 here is CASSWGRNTEAFF. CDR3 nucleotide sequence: TGTGCCAGCAGCTGGGGGAGGAATACTGAAGCTTTCTTT.

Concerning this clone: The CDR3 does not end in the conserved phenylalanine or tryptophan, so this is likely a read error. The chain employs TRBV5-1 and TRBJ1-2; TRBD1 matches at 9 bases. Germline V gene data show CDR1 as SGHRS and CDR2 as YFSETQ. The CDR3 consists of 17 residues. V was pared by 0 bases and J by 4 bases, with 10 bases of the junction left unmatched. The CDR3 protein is CASSLEGTGQHSYGYTL. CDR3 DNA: TGCGCCAGCAGCTTGGAAGGGACAGGGCAACACAGCTATGGCTACACCCTC.

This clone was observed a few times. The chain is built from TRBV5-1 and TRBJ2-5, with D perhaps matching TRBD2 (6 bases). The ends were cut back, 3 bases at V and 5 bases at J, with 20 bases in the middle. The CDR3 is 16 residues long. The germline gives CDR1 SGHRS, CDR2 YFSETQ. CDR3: CASSWTGTRGEETQYF. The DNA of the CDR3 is TGCGCCAGCAGCTGGACTGGGACGCGGGGTGAGGAGACCCAGTACTTC.

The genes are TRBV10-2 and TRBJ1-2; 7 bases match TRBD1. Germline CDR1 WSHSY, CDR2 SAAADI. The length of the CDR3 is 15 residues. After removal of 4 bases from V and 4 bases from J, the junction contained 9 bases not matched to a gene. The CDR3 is CASSGKGAVGYGYTF. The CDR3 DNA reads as TGCGCCAGCAGTGGCAAGGGGGCGGTAGGCTATGGCTACACCTTC.

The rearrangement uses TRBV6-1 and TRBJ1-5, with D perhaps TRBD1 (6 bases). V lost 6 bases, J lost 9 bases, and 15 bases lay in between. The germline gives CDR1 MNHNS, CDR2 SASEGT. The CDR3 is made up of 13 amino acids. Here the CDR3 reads CASRPTGSGPQHF. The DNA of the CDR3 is TGTGCCAGCAGACCGACAGGTTCCGGGCCCCAGCATTTT.

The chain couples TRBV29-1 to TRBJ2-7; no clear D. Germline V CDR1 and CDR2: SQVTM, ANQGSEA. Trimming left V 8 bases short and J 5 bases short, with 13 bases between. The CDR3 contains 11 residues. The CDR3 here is CSTRSFHEQYF. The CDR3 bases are TGCAGCACAAGATCCTTCCACGAGCAGTACTTC.

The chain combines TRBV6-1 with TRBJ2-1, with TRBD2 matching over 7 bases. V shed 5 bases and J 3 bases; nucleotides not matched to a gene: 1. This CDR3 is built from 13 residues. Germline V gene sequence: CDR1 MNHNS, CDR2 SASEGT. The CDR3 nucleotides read TGTGCCAGCAGTTCTAGCGGCTACAATGAGCAGTTCTTC. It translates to CASSSSGYNEQFF.

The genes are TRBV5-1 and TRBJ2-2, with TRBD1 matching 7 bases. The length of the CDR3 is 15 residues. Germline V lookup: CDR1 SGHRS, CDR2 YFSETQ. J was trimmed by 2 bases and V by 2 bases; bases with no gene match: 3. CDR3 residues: CASSFDRVNTGELFF. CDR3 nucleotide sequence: TGCGCCAGCAGCTTCGACAGGGTTAACACCGGGGAGCTGTTTTTT.

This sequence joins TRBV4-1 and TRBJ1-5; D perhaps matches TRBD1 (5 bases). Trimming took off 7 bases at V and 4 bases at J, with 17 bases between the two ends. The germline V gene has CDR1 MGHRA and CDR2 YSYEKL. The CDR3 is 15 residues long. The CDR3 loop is CASTPRRGPNQPQHF. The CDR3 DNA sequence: TGCGCCAGCACCCCTAGGAGGGGCCCGAATCAGCCCCAGCATTTT.

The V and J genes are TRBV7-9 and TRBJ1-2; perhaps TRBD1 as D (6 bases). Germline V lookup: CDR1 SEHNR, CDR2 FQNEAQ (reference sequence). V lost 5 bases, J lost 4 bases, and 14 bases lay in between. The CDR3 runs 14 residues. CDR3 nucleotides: TGTGCCAGCAGCAGAGGACAGAACCTCTATGGCTACACCTTC. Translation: CASSRGQNLYGYTF. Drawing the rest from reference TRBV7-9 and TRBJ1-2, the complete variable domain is DTGVSQNPRHKITKRGQNVTFRCDPISEHNRLYWYRQTLGQGPEFLTYFQNEAQLEKSRLLSDRFSAERPKGSFSTLEIQRTEQGDSAMYLCASSRGQNLYGYTFGSGTRLTVV.

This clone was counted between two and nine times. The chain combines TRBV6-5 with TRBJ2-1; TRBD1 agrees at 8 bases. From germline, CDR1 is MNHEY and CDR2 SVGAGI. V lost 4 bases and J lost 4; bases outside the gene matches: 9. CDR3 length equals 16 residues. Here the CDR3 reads CASSSLRQGRYNEQFF. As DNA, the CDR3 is TGTGCCAGCAGTTCCCTTAGACAGGGGCGGTACAATGAGCAGTTCTTC.

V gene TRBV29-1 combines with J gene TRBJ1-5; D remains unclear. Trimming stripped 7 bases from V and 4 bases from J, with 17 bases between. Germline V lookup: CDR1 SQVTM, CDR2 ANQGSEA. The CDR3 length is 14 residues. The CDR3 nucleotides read TGCAGCGCGACCGCGGGCGTGGGTAATCAGCCCCAGCATTTT. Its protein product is CSATAGVGNQPQHF.

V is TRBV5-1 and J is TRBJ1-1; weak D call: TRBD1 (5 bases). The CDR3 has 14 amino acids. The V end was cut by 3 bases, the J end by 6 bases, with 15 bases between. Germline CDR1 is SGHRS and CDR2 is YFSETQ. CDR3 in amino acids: CASSSPGEGAEAFF. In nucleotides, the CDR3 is TGCGCCAGCAGCTCCCCGGGAGAAGGGGCTGAAGCTTTCTTT. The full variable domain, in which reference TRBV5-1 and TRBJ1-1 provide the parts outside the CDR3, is KAGVTQTPRYLIKTRGQQVTLSCSPISGHRSVSWYQQTPGQGLQFLFEYFSETQRNKGNFPGRFSGRQFSNSRSEMNVSTLELGDSALYLCASSSPGEGAEAFFGQGTRLTVV.

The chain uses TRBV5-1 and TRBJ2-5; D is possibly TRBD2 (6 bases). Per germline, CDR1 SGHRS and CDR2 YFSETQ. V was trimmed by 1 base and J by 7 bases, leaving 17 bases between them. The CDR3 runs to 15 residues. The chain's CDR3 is CASSLSTSRLGTQYF. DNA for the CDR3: TGCGCCAGCAGCTTGTCTACTAGCAGACTTGGGACCCAGTACTTC.

CDR3 in amino acids: CSVAGQGTHTIYF. CDR3 DNA: TGCAGCGTTGCTGGACAGGGGACACACACCATATATTTT. The V and J genes are TRBV29-1 and TRBJ1-3, with 9 positions matching TRBD1. The CDR3 is made up of 13 amino acids. Germline V gene lookup returns CDR1 SQVTM and CDR2 ANQGSEA. Germline trimming cut 4 bases from V and 8 bases from J; bases unmatched to any gene: 6.

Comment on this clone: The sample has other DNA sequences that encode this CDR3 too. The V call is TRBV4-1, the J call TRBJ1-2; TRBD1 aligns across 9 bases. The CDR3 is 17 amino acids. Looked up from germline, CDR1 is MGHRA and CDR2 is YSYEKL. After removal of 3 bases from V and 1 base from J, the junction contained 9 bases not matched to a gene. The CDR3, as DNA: TGCGCCAGCAGCCACGGCCGGGACAGGGCCGTTAACTATGGCTACACCTTC. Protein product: CASSHGRDRAVNYGYTF.

The CDR3 nucleotides read TGTGCCAGCAGCAAAGTGGATGTAAGACAGGGAGCTTTCTTT. Its translation is CASSKVDVRQGAFF. The chain combines TRBV21-1 with TRBJ1-1; TRBD1, as called in the table, went unchecked against the DNA. TRBV21-1 is deemed a pseudogene. CDR3 size: 14 residues.

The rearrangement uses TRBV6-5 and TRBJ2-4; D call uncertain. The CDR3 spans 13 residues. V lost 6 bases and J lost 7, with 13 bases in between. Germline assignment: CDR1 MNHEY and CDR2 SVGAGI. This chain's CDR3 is CASRVLANNIQYF. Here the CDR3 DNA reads TGTGCCAGCAGGGTCCTTGCTAACAACATTCAGTACTTC.

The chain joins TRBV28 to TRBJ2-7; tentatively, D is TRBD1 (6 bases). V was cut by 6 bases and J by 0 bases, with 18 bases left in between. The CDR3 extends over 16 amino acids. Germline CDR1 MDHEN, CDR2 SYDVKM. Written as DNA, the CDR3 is TGTGCCAGCAGCGCCAGGGGTCTTGCCCCCTCCTACGAGCAGTACTTC. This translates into CASSARGLAPSYEQYF.

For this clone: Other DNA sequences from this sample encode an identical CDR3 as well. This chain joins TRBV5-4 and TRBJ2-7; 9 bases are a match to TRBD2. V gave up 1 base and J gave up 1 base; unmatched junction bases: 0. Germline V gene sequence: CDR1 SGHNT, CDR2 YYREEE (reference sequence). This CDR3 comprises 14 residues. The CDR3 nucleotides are TGTGCCAGCAGCTTGACTAGCGGGTCCTACGAGCAGTACTTC. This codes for CASSLTSGSYEQYF.

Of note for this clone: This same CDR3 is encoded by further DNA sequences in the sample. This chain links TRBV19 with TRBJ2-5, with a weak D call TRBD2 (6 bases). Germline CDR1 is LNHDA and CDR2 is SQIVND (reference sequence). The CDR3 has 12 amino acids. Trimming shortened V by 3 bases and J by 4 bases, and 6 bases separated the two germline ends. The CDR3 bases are TGTGCCAGTAGTATGGGGGGAGAGACCCAGTACTTC. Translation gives CASSMGGETQYF.

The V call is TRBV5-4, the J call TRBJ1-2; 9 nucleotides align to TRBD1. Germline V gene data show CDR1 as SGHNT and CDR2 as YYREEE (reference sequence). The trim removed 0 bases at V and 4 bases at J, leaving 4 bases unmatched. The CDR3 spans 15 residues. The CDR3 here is CASSLATGGSYGYTF. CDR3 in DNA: TGTGCCAGCAGCTTGGCGACAGGGGGTAGCTATGGCTACACCTTC.